Each of the 18 T cell receptor beta chains below was sequenced from the same sample in a study of Ad26.COV2.S vaccination and SARS-CoV-2 variants. Treatment here: about 20 received Ad26.COV2.S at low or high dose, single or two shots; 5 received placebo; per-sample allocation not given. Samples came from day 63 after the first vaccine or placebo injection. The data were produced by immunoSEQ multiplex PCR, yet TCRdb's version contains in-frame clones alone and is incomplete. In the table there are some 410,000 clones, 80% to 95% of which are singletons. The source was peripheral blood, collected in a trial of Ad26.COV2.S vaccine versus placebo. These receptors were obtained from a person between 18 and 60 years old who received the Ad26.COV2.S COVID-19 vaccine or a placebo.

This clone appeared once. The gene calls are TRBV19 and TRBJ2-7, with 8 nucleotides matching TRBD2. V dropped 4 bases and J dropped 5; count of bases not matched to a gene: 7. Per germline, CDR1 LNHDA and CDR2 SQIVND (reference sequence). The CDR3 runs to 14 residues. CDR3 bases: TGTGCCAGTAGTACCCGGACTAGCCTAGACGAGCAGTACTTC. Encoded protein: CASSTRTSLDEQYF.

CDR3 bases: TGTGCCAGCCAGTTCTCGGAGACCGGGGAGCTGTTTTTT. Protein: CASQFSETGELFF. The rearrangement joins TRBV5-6 to TRBJ2-2; D remains unclear. CDR1 is SGHDT and CDR2 is YYEEEE in the germline V gene. V shed 7 bases and J shed 5 bases, with 12 bases lying between them. The CDR3 contains 13 residues. Based on the CDR3 plus reference TRBV5-6 and TRBJ2-2, the full variable domain is DAGVTQSPTHLIKTRGQQVTLRCSPKSGHDTVSWYQQALGQGPQFIFQYYEEEERQRGNFPDRFSGHQFPNYSSELNVNALLLGDSALYLCASQFSETGELFFGEGSRLTVL.

V gene TRBV5-6 combines with J gene TRBJ2-7; 11 positions agree with TRBD1. V shed 2 bases and J 7 bases; nucleotides not matched to a gene: 11. Germline CDR1 and CDR2: SGHDT and YYEEEE. CDR3 length equals 16 residues. CDR3 DNA sequence: TGTGCCAGCAGCTTCCGCCTCCGGACAGGGGGCTTGGAGCAGTACTTC. Protein: CASSFRLRTGGLEQYF.

This clone was detected once. The chain links TRBV14 to TRBJ2-7, with D uncertain. Trimming cost V 1 base and J 5 bases, with 6 bases left between them. This CDR3 spans 12 amino acids. Germline values: CDR1 SGHDN, CDR2 FVKESK. In DNA form, the CDR3 reads TGTGCCAGCAGCCAAGTAGGGCACGAGCAGTACTTC. Residues: CASSQVGHEQYF.

V gene TRBV9 combines with J gene TRBJ2-3; 13 bases map to TRBD2. The CDR3 totals 15 residues. Per germline, CDR1 SGDLS and CDR2 YYNGEE. The junction had 2 bases not matched to a gene; V was cut back by 3 bases and J by 4 bases. CDR3 nucleotides: TGTGCCAGCAGCGGGACTAGCGGGGGCCCAGATACGCAGTATTTT. Protein: CASSGTSGGPDTQYF. Looking up the rest from reference TRBV9 and TRBJ2-3 gives the full variable domain: DSGVTQTPKHLITATGQRVTLRCSPRSGDLSVYWYQQSLDQGLQFLIQYYNGEERAKGNILERFSAQQFPDLHSELNLSSLELGDSALYFCASSGTSGGPDTQYFGPGTRLTVL.

V and J are TRBV6-2 or TRBV6-3 and TRBJ2-7, with a tentative D call TRBD1 (6 bases). Trimming left V 6 bases short and J 0 bases short, with 15 bases between. Per germline, CDR1 MNHEY and CDR2 SVGEGT. CDR3 length equals 15 residues. The CDR3 sequence: CASSAHRDTSYEQYF. CDR3 coding DNA: TGTGCCAGCAGCGCCCACCGGGACACCTCCTACGAGCAGTACTTC.

This rearrangement joins TRBV5-1 to TRBJ2-2; 7 bases fit TRBD2. Germline V gene lookup returns CDR1 SGHRS and CDR2 YFSETQ. This CDR3 spans 16 amino acids. V gave up 0 bases and J gave up 2 bases; unmatched junction bases: 4. The CDR3 coding sequence is TGCGCCAGCAGCTTGGGGCTAGCGGCTAACACCGGGGAGCTGTTTTTT. Translation: CASSLGLAANTGELFF. Combining the CDR3 with reference TRBV5-1 and TRBJ2-2 gives the whole variable domain KAGVTQTPRYLIKTRGQQVTLSCSPISGHRSVSWYQQTPGQGLQFLFEYFSETQRNKGNFPGRFSGRQFSNSRSEMNVSTLELGDSALYLCASSLGLAANTGELFFGEGSRLTVL.

This chain uses TRBV5-4 with TRBJ2-5; D not resolved. The germline V and J ends were trimmed by 0 bases and 1 base, with 13 bases remaining between them. The CDR3 has 16 amino acids. Germline values: CDR1 SGHNT, CDR2 YYREEE (reference sequence). Here the CDR3 DNA reads TGTGCCAGCAGCTTGGCTGGGATCCCCATCCAAGAGACCCAGTACTTC. Its translation: CASSLAGIPIQETQYF.

The chain links TRBV6-1 to TRBJ2-5, with 7 bases fitting TRBD1. The germline gives CDR1 MNHNS, CDR2 SASEGT. V lost 2 bases and J lost 5; bases outside the gene matches: 8. This CDR3 is built from 15 residues. In DNA form, the CDR3 reads TGTGCCAGCAGTGAACTCGACAGGGAGTATGAGACCCAGTACTTC. It specifies CASSELDREYETQYF.

This chain joins TRBV21-1 and TRBJ1-4. TRBV21-1 is an annotated pseudogene. CDR3 length: 16 amino acids. The CDR3, as DNA: TGTGCCAGCAGCAAATTGATGGGGTGTTGGGATGAAAAACTGTTTTTT. The encoded protein is CASSKLMGCWDEKLFF.

The chain joins TRBV6-5 to TRBJ1-6, with TRBD1 matching over 8 bases. This CDR3 is built from 14 residues. J lost 9 bases, V lost 6 bases, and 7 bases had no gene match. Germline CDR1 is MNHEY and CDR2 is SVGAGI. DNA of the CDR3: TGTGCCAGCAGATGGACAGGGTCGATTTCACCCCTCCACTTT. Amino acids: CASRWTGSISPLHF.

This chain connects TRBV19 to TRBJ1-5, with D tentatively TRBD1 (5 bases). The CDR3 totals 15 residues. Germline V gene data show CDR1 as LNHDA and CDR2 as SQIVND (reference sequence). Trimming stripped 5 bases from V and 2 bases from J, with 13 bases between. CDR3 region: CASSLAGRGNQPQHF. The CDR3 DNA reads TGTGCCAGTAGTCTGGCTGGCAGGGGCAATCAGCCCCAGCATTTT.

V is TRBV5-4 and J is TRBJ2-3; D unresolved. Germline-derived CDR1 and CDR2 are SGHNT and YYREEE (reference sequence). V was cut by 1 base and J by 3 bases, with 12 bases left in between. The CDR3 spans 15 residues. The CDR3 spells CASSLSAGQTDTQYF. Here the CDR3 DNA reads TGTGCCAGCAGCTTGTCAGCAGGTCAAACAGATACGCAGTATTTT.

The rearrangement links TRBV30 to TRBJ2-2, with a possible D match to TRBD1 (5 bases). CDR1 and CDR2 from the germline V gene are GTSNPN and SVGIG (reference sequence). V lost 3 bases, J lost 3 bases, and 8 bases lay in between. CDR3 length equals 13 residues. DNA for the CDR3: TGTGCCTGGAGCAGGGTTTACACCGGGGAGCTGTTTTTT. Its translation is CAWSRVYTGELFF.

V and J are TRBV6-5 and TRBJ1-2, with 11 bases fitting TRBD1. The CDR3 loop spans 15 amino acids. The V segment lost 2 bases and the J segment 3 bases; nucleotides outside the gene matches: 2. Germline V lookup: CDR1 MNHEY, CDR2 SVGAGI. The chain's CDR3 is CASSYRGQGDYGYTF. The DNA of the CDR3 is TGTGCCAGCAGTTACAGGGGACAGGGGGACTATGGCTACACCTTC.

This chain connects TRBV7-9 to TRBJ2-3; D is possibly TRBD2 (5 bases). Germline CDR1 reads SEHNR; CDR2 reads FQNEAQ (reference sequence). The CDR3 extends over 12 amino acids. Trimming cost V 7 bases and J 5 bases, with 10 bases left between them. The CDR3 protein is CASIGGQDTQYF. As DNA, the CDR3 is TGTGCCAGCATCGGAGGTCAAGATACGCAGTATTTT.

The chain employs TRBV5-4 and TRBJ2-5; D unclear. This CDR3 spans 14 amino acids. Between the trimmed V and J ends, which lost 1 base and 1 base, there was a span of 8 bases. CDR1 is SGHNT, CDR2 YYREEE, per germline (reference sequence). The CDR3 nucleotides are TGTGCCAGCAGCTTGAGTAGACTCCAAGAGACCCAGTACTTC. It translates to CASSLSRLQETQYF.

This chain joins TRBV5-4 and TRBJ2-5; the D gene is possibly TRBD2 (6 bases). There are 15 residues in the CDR3. Germline CDR1 SGHNT, CDR2 YYREEE (reference sequence). The ends were cut back, 4 bases at V and 1 base at J, with 14 bases in the middle. The CDR3 DNA is TGTGCCAGCAGCCCCGGGACTGACCTCCAAGAGACCCAGTACTTC. The encoded protein is CASSPGTDLQETQYF.